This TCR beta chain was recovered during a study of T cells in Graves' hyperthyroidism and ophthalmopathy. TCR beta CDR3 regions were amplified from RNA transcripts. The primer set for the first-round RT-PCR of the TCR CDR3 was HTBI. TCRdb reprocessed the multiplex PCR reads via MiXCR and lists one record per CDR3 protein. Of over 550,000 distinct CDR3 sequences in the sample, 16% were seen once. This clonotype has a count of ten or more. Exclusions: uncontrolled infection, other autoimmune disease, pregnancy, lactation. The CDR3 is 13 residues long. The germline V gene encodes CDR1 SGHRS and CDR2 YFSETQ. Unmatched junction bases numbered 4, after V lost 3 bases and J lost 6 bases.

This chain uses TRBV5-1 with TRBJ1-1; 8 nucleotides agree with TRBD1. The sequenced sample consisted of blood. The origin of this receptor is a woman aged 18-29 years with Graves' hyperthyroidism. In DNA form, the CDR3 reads TGCGCCAGCAGCTCCGACAGGGGATCTGAAGCTTTCTTT. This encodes CASSSDRGSEAFF.